A single count supports the clone carrying this T cell receptor beta chain. This sample is drawn from a study of radiotherapy plus CTLA-4 blockade in lung cancer. The assay was immunoSEQ multiplex PCR, and TCRdb's table has in-frame clones only and misses some. In the table there are about 85,000 clones, approximately 83% of which are singletons. CDR1 and CDR2 from the germline V gene are SGHRS and YFSETQ. With 0 bases clipped from V and 5 bases from J, the junction kept 12 bases outside the gene matches. The CDR3 is made up of 19 amino acids. Source: peripheral blood, taken from a patient treated with radiotherapy plus ipilimumab. The sequence was collected from a human donor with non-small cell lung cancer who had a partial response to radiotherapy plus ipilimumab. This sequence joins TRBV5-1 and TRBJ2-1; 12 nucleotides align to TRBD2. Here the CDR3 DNA reads TGCGCCAGCAGCTTGGGCCTAGCGGGAGGGCAGGAAGGAGACAATGAGCAGTTCTTC. It codes for CASSLGLAGGQEGDNEQFF.